These 17 T cell receptor beta chains originate from one sample sequenced in a study of T cell repertoires in cytomegalovirus infection. TCRdb processed the reads anew with MiXCR; each CDR3 protein has one entry. The repertoire includes 450,000 to 600,000 distinct CDR3 sequences, 11% of them detected once, and approximately 10% sits in the top ten. The sample was PBMCs. These receptors all stem from a human donor in good health (CMV status not recorded). Some clones in this sample may be carry-over from other donors' samples.

This clonotype came up a few times. The chain uses TRBV29-1 and TRBJ2-5; TRBD1 agrees at 7 bases. The CDR3 loop spans 12 amino acids. Germline CDR1 reads SQVTM; CDR2 reads ANQGSEA. The junction had 7 bases not matched to a gene; V was cut back by 8 bases and J by 4 bases. CDR3 sequence: CSPDRAGETQYF. The CDR3 region has the DNA TGCAGCCCAGACAGGGCTGGAGAGACCCAGTACTTC.

This clonotype was detected many times. The chain joins TRBV5-5 to TRBJ2-1, with TRBD2 matching over 7 bases. Germline lookup yields CDR1 SGHKS and CDR2 YYEKEE (reference sequence). This CDR3 has 14 residues. After removal of 4 bases from V and 6 bases from J, the junction contained 7 bases not matched to a gene. CDR3 in DNA: TGTGCCAGCAGCCCCATGGCGGGAGTCAATGAGCAGTTCTTC. Protein product: CASSPMAGVNEQFF.

This clonotype was detected many times. CDR3 DNA: TGTGCCAGCAGCTTTGGCGGGTACTACAATGAGCAGTTCTTC. This sequence encodes CASSFGGYYNEQFF. The chain combines TRBV7-2 with TRBJ2-1, with a weak D call TRBD2 (5 bases). Germline V gene lookup returns CDR1 SGHTA and CDR2 FQGNSA. The CDR3 length is 14 residues. Trimming shortened V by 3 bases and J by 3 bases, and 9 bases separated the two germline ends.

This clonotype was seen at least ten times. CDR3 bases: TGTGCCAGCGGCGATGGGGCAGATACGCAGTATTTT. This translates into CASGDGADTQYF. The rearrangement uses TRBV7-3 and TRBJ2-3; D not resolved. V was cut by 8 bases and J by 4 bases, with 10 bases left in between. In germline, CDR1 is SGHTA, CDR2 FQGTGA. This CDR3 is built from 12 residues. The full variable domain, its missing parts supplied by reference TRBV7-3 and TRBJ2-3, is GAGVSQTPSNKVTEKGKYVELRCDPISGHTALYWYRQSLGQGPEFLIYFQGTGAADDSGLPNDRFFAVRPEGSVSTLKIQRTERGDSAVYLCASGDGADTQYFGPGTRLTVL.

The rearrangement uses TRBV5-4 and TRBJ2-2; 15 bases align to TRBD2. From germline, CDR1 is SGHNT and CDR2 YYREEE (reference sequence). This CDR3 has 16 residues. With V trimmed by 0 bases and J by 6 bases, 0 bases remained unmatched. The CDR3 DNA is TGTGCCAGCAGCTTGGGGACTAGCGGGAGGGCCGGGGAGCTGTTTTTT. Translation: CASSLGTSGRAGELFF.

This clonotype was seen a handful of times. The chain employs TRBV20-1 and TRBJ1-4; possible D gene TRBD1, 5 bases. Germline values: CDR1 DFQATT, CDR2 SNEGSKA (reference sequence). This CDR3 region has 14 residues. The CDR3 DNA reads TGCAGACCCTCAACCGGGACCAGGAGCGAAAAACTGTTTTTT. Encoded protein: CRPSTGTRSEKLFF.

This clonotype was picked up many times. In DNA form, the CDR3 reads TGTGCCAGTAGTAGAGGGGGCGCGGACACCGGGGAGCTGTTTTTT. Protein product: CASSRGGADTGELFF. V is TRBV19 and J is TRBJ2-2; TRBD1 agrees at 7 bases. This CDR3 has 15 residues. CDR1 is LNHDA, CDR2 SQIVND, per germline (reference sequence). J lost 3 bases, V lost 4 bases, and 5 bases had no gene match.

This clonotype has more than one count but fewer than ten. The V gene is TRBV6-6, the J gene TRBJ2-7, with 10 bases identical to TRBD1. The CDR3 is 13 amino acids. J was trimmed by 7 bases and V by 6 bases; bases with no gene match: 6. Per the germline V gene, CDR1 is MNHNY and CDR2 is SVGAGI (reference sequence). CDR3 DNA sequence: TGTGCCAGCAGCGTTGGGACAGGGGTTGAGCAGTACTTC. Amino acid sequence: CASSVGTGVEQYF.

This clonotype was seen repeatedly, ten times or more. This chain uses TRBV2 with TRBJ1-1, with TRBD1 matching over 8 bases. Germline lookup yields CDR1 SNHLY and CDR2 FYNNEI. V dropped 1 base and J dropped 5; count of bases not matched to a gene: 12. CDR3 size: 17 residues. This CDR3 reads CASSEVEAGGLGTEAFF. CDR3 DNA sequence: TGTGCCAGCAGTGAAGTGGAGGCAGGGGGCCTGGGGACTGAAGCTTTCTTT.

This clonotype turned up a few times. This chain uses TRBV20-1 with TRBJ1-2, with no clear D. V lost 0 bases and J lost 1, with 12 bases in between. Looked up from germline, CDR1 is DFQATT and CDR2 is SNEGSKA (reference sequence). CDR3 length: 15 amino acids. CDR3 sequence: CSAREDPSSNYGYTF. The CDR3 DNA reads as TGCAGTGCTAGAGAGGACCCATCCAGTAACTATGGCTACACCTTC.

This clonotype was seen at least ten times. The V gene is TRBV11-3, the J gene TRBJ1-5, with 10 bases aligning to TRBD1. The CDR3 sequence is 19 residues long. The V and J ends lost 0 bases and 0 bases, in that order; junction bases with no gene match: 8. CDR1 is SGHNT and CDR2 is YENEEA in the germline V gene. DNA for the CDR3: TGTGCCAGCAGCTTAGAGGTGGGACAGGGGCTTTATAGCAATCAGCCCCAGCATTTT. Protein sequence: CASSLEVGQGLYSNQPQHF.

This clonotype was seen only a few times. The chain combines TRBV29-1 with TRBJ1-1; D possibly corresponds to TRBD1 (5 bases). The CDR3 runs 14 residues. Germline loops: CDR1 SQVTM, CDR2 ANQGSEA. V lost 7 bases to trimming and J lost 3 bases, with 18 bases between them. In DNA, the CDR3 is TGCAGCGCCTCCGGGACGACTATGGACACTGAAGCTTTCTTT. This sequence encodes CSASGTTMDTEAFF.

In its sample, this clonotype was seen a few times. The CDR3 spells CASSGYGELFF. CDR3 nucleotide sequence: TGTGCCAGCAGTGGTTACGGGGAGCTGTTTTTT. The rearrangement links TRBV2 to TRBJ2-2; unclear D gene. Germline assignment: CDR1 SNHLY and CDR2 FYNNEI. Trimming shortened V by 4 bases and J by 7 bases, and 4 bases separated the two germline ends. The CDR3 is made up of 11 amino acids.

There are many counts of this clonotype. The J gene is TRBJ2-1, the V gene TRBV7-9, with 9 bases aligning to TRBD2. V lost 4 bases to trimming and J lost 0 bases; unmatched junction nucleotides: 4. CDR1 is SEHNR and CDR2 is FQNEAQ in the germline V gene (reference sequence). The CDR3 runs to 16 residues. The CDR3 loop is CASSSSGGFSYNEQFF. CDR3 nucleotides: TGTGCCAGCAGCTCCAGCGGGGGGTTCTCCTACAATGAGCAGTTCTTC.

This clonotype was detected ten times or more. The V gene is TRBV5-4, the J gene TRBJ2-1, with 9 bases aligning to TRBD2. CDR3 length: 16 amino acids. V lost 4 bases to trimming and J lost 5 bases; unmatched junction nucleotides: 10. Germline V gives CDR1 SGHNT, CDR2 YYREEE (reference sequence). The CDR3 sequence: CASSPIAGVRHNEQFF. CDR3 nucleotides: TGTGCCAGCAGCCCCATAGCGGGAGTGAGACACAATGAGCAGTTCTTC.

This clonotype was recorded at least ten times. The junction departs from germline at one end; a sequencing error may be responsible. The chain joins TRBV5-1 to TRBJ1-1, with D unresolved. CDR1 SGHRS and CDR2 YFSETQ come from the germline V gene. The CDR3 sequence is 13 residues long. CDR3 amino acids: CASSLEGNTEAFF. CDR3 coding DNA: TGTGCCAGCAGCTTAGAAGGGAACACTGAAGCTTTCTTT.

This clonotype was picked up many times. This rearrangement joins TRBV28 to TRBJ2-5, with a weak D call TRBD1 (6 bases). From germline, CDR1 is MDHEN and CDR2 SYDVKM. Between the trimmed V and J ends, which lost 7 bases and 5 bases, there was a span of 8 bases. This CDR3 has 11 amino acids. DNA for the CDR3: TGTGCCAGCACAGGGGTCGAGACCCAGTACTTC. Encoded protein: CASTGVETQYF.